Listed here is a single T cell receptor (beta chain). Antigen: not known. Use of 60 Vbeta and 13 Jbeta primers characterized the PCR. Sequencing was performed with immunoSEQ multiplex PCR; in TCRdb, only in-frame clones are kept and a portion is missing. The sample holds 150,000 to 200,000 clones, 10% to 15% seen once. The data originate from a study of cytomegalovirus exposure and HLA in healthy donors. CDR3 length: 16 residues. The germline V gene encodes CDR1 MRHNA and CDR2 SNTAGT. Losses at the gene ends were 4 bases for V and 4 bases for J; bases not matched to a gene: 8. Healthy bone marrow donors supplied every sample. Findings of the study overall: A later analysis linked a missense variant in DCLRE1C to the trimming of TCR beta V and J genes. Available immune exposure information was restricted to CMV serostatus only.

The receptor was isolated from a man aged 50-60 years in good health and CMV-seropositive. The chain employs TRBV6-4 and TRBJ2-2; 8 bases match TRBD2. Material for sequencing was PBMCs. The CDR3 region is CASSAFGGAITGELFF. In nucleotides, the CDR3 is TGTGCCAGCAGTGCCTTCGGGGGGGCAATCACCGGGGAGCTGTTTTTT.